This record looks at one TCR beta chain sequence and its context. Antigen unknown. Clones were sequenced by immunoSEQ multiplex PCR, and TCRdb holds only the in-frame ones, with some missing. Recorded for this sample: about 48,000 clones. These data are taken from a study of Tregs in tolerant kidney transplant recipients. Study-wide results and limits: Few patients were studied, so findings need validation in larger groups.

CD4+CD25+CD127- Tregs, CD4+CD25- non-Tregs, CD4 and CD8 cells were sorted. The TCR originated in a human donor who received a combined kidney and bone marrow transplant. Sequenced here: CD4+ T cells from blood, sampled before the transplant.

The CDR3 bases that were read are TGTGCCAGCTCACCCCAACAGAACACCGGGGAG. It codes for CASSPQQNTGE. In full, the CDR3 is CASSPQQNTGELFF. V is TRBV18 and J is TRBJ2-2, with D uncertain. The read stops 3 residues short of the end of the CDR3; the missing end is completed from the germline J gene. In germline, CDR1 is KGHSH, CDR2 LQKENI. The CDR3 consists of 14 residues. V was pared by 3 bases and J by 1 base, with 6 bases between.